Each of the 10 T cell receptor beta chains below was sequenced from the same sample in a study of OX40 agonist ivuxolimab in advanced cancers. Measured with immunoSEQ multiplex PCR; TCRdb has only the in-frame clones, and not every one. Among 65,000 to 90,000 clones, roughly 89% were seen once, and the ten largest hold roughly 8.4%. The sample here was CD4+ or CD8+ T cells sorted from blood, taken in a trial of the OX40 agonist ivuxolimab. The receptors come from an adult with an advanced solid tumor such as melanoma, head and neck, liver or kidney cancer.

The chain couples TRBV30 to TRBJ2-3; no clear D gene. This CDR3 contains 13 residues. CDR1 is GTSNPN, CDR2 SVGIG, per germline (reference sequence). Trimming shortened V by 3 bases and J by 1 base, and 8 bases separated the two germline ends. CDR3 bases: TGTGCCTGGAGCCACTCGGGCACAGATACGCAGTATTTT. This encodes CAWSHSGTDTQYF.

This clone has a handful of counts. V gene TRBV6-5 combines with J gene TRBJ2-2, with D uncertain. The germline V gene has CDR1 MNHEY and CDR2 SVGAGI. Trimming removed 7 bases from V and 1 base from J, with 1 base in between. CDR3 length equals 11 residues. The CDR3, as DNA: TGTGCCAGCAAGAACACCGGGGAGCTGTTTTTT. As protein: CASKNTGELFF.

The V call is TRBV19, the J call TRBJ2-7; 7 nucleotides agree with TRBD1. J lost 3 bases, V lost 6 bases, and 11 bases had no gene match. Germline loops: CDR1 LNHDA, CDR2 SQIVND (reference sequence). There are 15 residues in the CDR3. CDR3 region: CASRTRDSIYYEQYF. The DNA for the CDR3 is TGTGCCAGTAGAACCCGGGACAGCATTTACTACGAGCAGTACTTC.

This sequence joins TRBV5-5 and TRBJ2-1; D is unclear. Germline lookup yields CDR1 SGHKS and CDR2 YYEKEE (reference sequence). Trimming removed 0 bases at V and 9 bases at J, with 7 bases between. The CDR3 covers 12 residues. This chain's CDR3 is CASSLVWVEQFF. DNA of the CDR3: TGTGCCAGCAGCTTGGTCTGGGTTGAGCAGTTCTTC. Full variable domain (remainder filled in from reference TRBV5-5 and TRBJ2-1): DAGVTQSPTHLIKTRGQQVTLRCSPISGHKSVSWYQQVLGQGPQFIFQYYEKEERGRGNFPDRFSARQFPNYSSELNVNALLLGDSALYLCASSLVWVEQFFGPGTRLTVL.

The chain uses TRBV27 and TRBJ2-3; 9 bases are a match to TRBD2. The CDR3 length is 15 residues. Germline-derived CDR1 and CDR2 are MNHEY and SMNVEV (reference sequence). V was clipped by 7 bases and J by 5 bases; unmatched bases: 10. The CDR3 DNA follows: TGTGCCAGCATGAATCGGGCTAGCGGGGTAGATACGCAGTATTTT. Translated: CASMNRASGVDTQYF.

The CDR3 spells CASTLSNTGELFF. The CDR3 coding sequence is TGTGCCAGCACCCTAAGTAACACCGGGGAGCTGTTTTTT. V and J are TRBV28 and TRBJ2-2, with unresolved D. Germline V gene lookup returns CDR1 MDHEN and CDR2 SYDVKM. This CDR3 is built from 13 residues. V was cut by 7 bases and J by 2 bases, with 8 bases left in between.

The rearrangement joins TRBV5-5 to TRBJ1-1; D is uncertain. The CDR3 covers 13 residues. CDR1 SGHKS and CDR2 YYEKEE come from the germline V gene (reference sequence). Trimming cost V 4 bases and J 1 base, with 8 bases left between them. The DNA for the CDR3 is TGTGCCAGCAGCCTTAATTGGAACACTGAAGCTTTCTTT. This encodes CASSLNWNTEAFF.

This CDR3 is CASRKGTGGTVITDTQYF. The CDR3 DNA is TGTGCCAGCCGAAAGGGGACAGGGGGCACCGTGATCACAGATACGCAGTATTTT. The V gene is TRBV27, the J gene TRBJ2-3; 12 positions agree with TRBD1. V lost 8 bases, J lost 2 bases, and 14 bases stayed unmatched. CDR3 length: 18 residues. Germline V lookup: CDR1 MNHEY, CDR2 SMNVEV (reference sequence).

The chain uses TRBV30 and TRBJ1-3; unclear D gene. This CDR3 contains 12 residues. Germline CDR1 and CDR2: GTSNPN and SVGIG (reference sequence). Between the trimmed V and J ends, which lost 2 bases and 8 bases, there was a span of 10 bases. The CDR3 region is CAWSTVEDTIYF. In DNA form, the CDR3 reads TGTGCCTGGAGTACTGTGGAGGACACCATATATTTT.

This clone came up once. V is TRBV6-5 and J is TRBJ1-1, with D hard to call. The CDR3 covers 14 residues. From germline, CDR1 is MNHEY and CDR2 SVGAGI. V shed 2 bases and J shed 0 bases, with 7 bases lying between them. CDR3 sequence reads: CASSYRVMNTEAFF. The CDR3, as DNA: TGTGCCAGCAGTTACAGGGTCATGAACACTGAAGCTTTCTTT.